These T cell receptor beta chains were read from a single sample in a study of lymphopenia after photon versus proton radiotherapy. Assay: immunoSEQ multiplex PCR; the TCRdb copy retains only in-frame clones and omits some. The repertoire holds about 26,000 clones, with 90% as singletons. The sample in question was peripheral blood, obtained from a patient treated with photon-based radiotherapy. These receptors originate from a woman between 45 and 60 years old with cholangiocarcinoma. Both conserved end residues are part of each CDR3. The D gene is left open where the match is weak. Some rows mark clone size as missing; the rest say once, few, many or name a class of expanded clone.

J gene | V gene | clone size | D gene | CDR3 DNA | CDR3 protein
TRBJ2-3 | TRBV19 | - | - | TGTGCCAGTAGTATAGGAGGGGCCCTCACAGATACGCAGTATTTT | CASSIGGALTDTQYF
TRBJ2-7 | TRBV19 | - | TRBD1 | TGTGCCAGTAGTGAGGGGCGACAGGGCTTCAGGTACGAGCAGTACTTC | CASSEGRQGFRYEQYF
TRBJ2-7 | TRBV6-5 | - | - | TGTGCCAGCAGCACACTATACGAGCAGTACTTC | CASSTLYEQYF
TRBJ2-7 | TRBV11-2 | - | TRBD1 | TGTGCCAGCAGGATAACGGGACAGGGCCCCTACGAGCAGTACTTC | CASRITGQGPYEQYF
TRBJ2-7 | TRBV9 | - | TRBD2 | TGTGCCAGCAGCCCGAGCGGGGGGGCTATCTACGAGCAGTACTTC | CASSPSGGAIYEQYF
TRBJ2-1 | TRBV29-1 | - | TRBD2 | TGCAGCGTGAGGGGACTAGCGGGAGGGAATGAGCAGTTCTTC | CSVRGLAGGNEQFF
TRBJ2-7 | TRBV4-3 | once | TRBD1 | TGCGCCAGCAGCCTTAGGACAGGAGAGTTTTACTACGAGCAGTACTTC | CASSLRTGEFYYEQYF
TRBJ1-1 | TRBV18 | - | TRBD1 | TGTGCCAGCTCACCACCGAACAGGGGGAGAGGAGCTTTCTTT | CASSPPNRGRGAFF
TRBJ2-1 | TRBV10-3 | - | - | TGTGCCATCAGACCCTCCCTGGGGGGGGCGGGTAATGAGCAGTTCTTC | CAIRPSLGGAGNEQFF
TRBJ1-2 | TRBV29-1 | - | - | TGCAGCGTTGATGGCAGGGTTGGGGGCTACACCTTC | CSVDGRVGGYTF
TRBJ2-7 | TRBV27 | - | - | TGTGCCAGCAGCCTCCCCGGCGGGCCCGAGCAGTACTTC | CASSLPGGPEQYF